These 19 T cell receptor beta chains originate from one sample sequenced in a study of technical replicates of blood from a handful of donors. Assay: immunoSEQ multiplex PCR; the TCRdb copy retains only in-frame clones and omits some. Here the sample spans 75,000 to 100,000 clones, about 94% being singletons. Sequenced material: T cells isolated from PBMCs. These receptors were taken from a human donor in good health.

The chain employs TRBV19 and TRBJ2-1, with D perhaps matching TRBD2 (5 bases). The length of the CDR3 is 15 residues. V lost 5 bases, J lost 4 bases, and 15 bases lay in between. Germline CDR1 LNHDA, CDR2 SQIVND (reference sequence). In DNA, the CDR3 is TGTGCCAGTAGTCCGAACGGGATAGGGTACAATGAGCAGTTCTTC. It specifies CASSPNGIGYNEQFF.

This sequence joins TRBV5-1 and TRBJ2-2; TRBD1 aligns across 7 bases. Germline lookup yields CDR1 SGHRS and CDR2 YFSETQ. Losses at the gene ends were 0 bases for V and 7 bases for J; bases not matched to a gene: 12. The CDR3 runs 17 residues. This chain's CDR3 is CASSLAKGQVFHGELFF. Here the CDR3 DNA reads TGCGCCAGCAGCTTGGCCAAAGGACAGGTTTTTCACGGGGAGCTGTTTTTT.

This clone was detected only once. The rearrangement joins TRBV5-1 to TRBJ2-5; no clear D. The CDR3 consists of 13 residues. V lost 1 base and J 5 bases, leaving 9 bases between the germline ends. Germline V gene sequence: CDR1 SGHRS, CDR2 YFSETQ. The CDR3 loop reads CASSLRGVETQYF. Written as DNA, the CDR3 is TGCGCCAGCAGCTTGAGAGGAGTGGAGACCCAGTACTTC. Looking up the rest from reference TRBV5-1 and TRBJ2-5 gives the full variable domain: KAGVTQTPRYLIKTRGQQVTLSCSPISGHRSVSWYQQTPGQGLQFLFEYFSETQRNKGNFPGRFSGRQFSNSRSEMNVSTLELGDSALYLCASSLRGVETQYFGPGTRLLVL.

The rearrangement joins TRBV6-1 to TRBJ2-7, with D possibly matching TRBD2 (6 bases). The CDR3 length is 13 residues. Germline CDR1 and CDR2: MNHNS and SASEGT. The V gene lost 5 bases and the J gene lost 4 bases, with 12 bases spanning the gap. CDR3 sequence (DNA): TGTGCCAGCAGTCCTAGCGTCGGATACGAGCAGTACTTC. It is translated as CASSPSVGYEQYF.

The chain links TRBV28 to TRBJ2-7; D is possibly TRBD1 (6 bases). The length of the CDR3 is 14 residues. Per germline, CDR1 MDHEN and CDR2 SYDVKM. V lost 6 bases to trimming and J lost 2 bases, with 14 bases between them. Written as DNA, the CDR3 is TGTGCCAGCAGGGGCCAGGGGAACACCTACGAGCAGTACTTC. This sequence encodes CASRGQGNTYEQYF.

The V gene is TRBV6-1, the J gene TRBJ1-5, with 8 bases lining up with TRBD1. J was trimmed by 2 bases and V by 1 base; bases with no gene match: 10. This CDR3 has 18 amino acids. The germline gives CDR1 MNHNS, CDR2 SASEGT. CDR3 DNA: TGTGCCAGCAGTGAAGGTCGCAGGGGGCTTGTAGGCAATCAGCCCCAGCATTTT. Its protein is CASSEGRRGLVGNQPQHF.

Written as DNA, the CDR3 is TGTGCCAGCAGTTTATCCCCGACGGGAGACTACGAGCAGTACTTC. Its protein is CASSLSPTGDYEQYF. J is TRBJ2-7 and V is TRBV27; the D gene is possibly TRBD2 (6 bases). Germline V gene lookup returns CDR1 MNHEY and CDR2 SMNVEV (reference sequence). This CDR3 is built from 15 residues. Trimming removed 0 bases at V and 3 bases at J, with 12 bases between.

This chain uses TRBV28 with TRBJ2-5; 7 bases fit TRBD2. V lost 1 base to trimming and J lost 4 bases; unmatched junction nucleotides: 6. CDR1 MDHEN and CDR2 SYDVKM come from the germline V gene. CDR3 length: 15 residues. This CDR3 is CASSLYGGRGETQYF. CDR3 sequence (DNA): TGTGCCAGCAGTTTATACGGGGGGAGAGGAGAGACCCAGTACTTC.

V is TRBV18 and J is TRBJ1-3; D gene ambiguous. CDR3 length: 16 amino acids. CDR1 is KGHSH, CDR2 LQKENI, per germline. The V and J ends lost 3 bases and 0 bases respectively, with 12 bases between them. The CDR3 DNA follows: TGTGCCAGCTCACCCTCCGACTCCACCTCTGGAAACACCATATATTTT. Translation: CASSPSDSTSGNTIYF.

The chain has TRBV13 and TRBJ1-2; 8 bases match TRBD1. The V and J ends lost 0 bases and 8 bases, in that order; junction bases with no gene match: 23. CDR1 and CDR2 from the germline V gene are PRHDT and FYEKMQ (reference sequence). The CDR3 extends over 20 amino acids. For the CDR3, the DNA is TGTGCCAGCAGCTTAGGCCGAGGTCTTATGTCAGGACAGGGCCCCCACGGCTACACCTTC. As protein: CASSLGRGLMSGQGPHGYTF. Full variable domain (rest looked up from reference TRBV13 and TRBJ1-2): AAGVIQSPRHLIKEKRETATLKCYPIPRHDTVYWYQQGPGQDPQFLISFYEKMQSDKGSIPDRFSAQQFSDYHSELNMSSLELGDSALYFCASSLGRGLMSGQGPHGYTFGSGTRLTVV.

This clone was recorded only once. The rearrangement uses TRBV2 and TRBJ2-3; 13 nucleotides agree with TRBD2. J was trimmed by 2 bases and V by 7 bases; bases with no gene match: 3. Germline V CDR1 and CDR2: SNHLY, FYNNEI. The CDR3 contains 15 residues. The CDR3 DNA follows: TGTGCCAGCAAGGGACTAGCGGGATTCACAGATACGCAGTATTTT. Translating it yields CASKGLAGFTDTQYF.

The J gene is TRBJ2-5, the V gene TRBV5-4; 8 bases align to TRBD2. The CDR3 is 17 amino acids. Losses at the gene ends were 1 base for V and 5 bases for J; bases not matched to a gene: 13. CDR1 and CDR2 from the germline V gene are SGHNT and YYREEE (reference sequence). CDR3 region: CASSLINVSGVGETQYF. DNA for the CDR3: TGTGCCAGCAGCTTGATAAATGTTAGCGGGGTTGGGGAGACCCAGTACTTC.

The rearrangement joins TRBV4-1 to TRBJ1-1; 10 bases are a match to TRBD1. CDR3 length: 18 amino acids. V was clipped by 2 bases and J by 1 base; unmatched bases: 10. Germline V gene lookup returns CDR1 MGHRA and CDR2 YSYEKL. This chain's CDR3 is CASSQLRGGTGANTEAFF. The CDR3, as DNA: TGCGCCAGCAGCCAATTGCGTGGGGGGACAGGGGCGAACACTGAAGCTTTCTTT.

This clone showed up just once. Other DNA sequences in the same sample also yield this CDR3. V and J are TRBV5-1 and TRBJ1-1, with a tentative D call TRBD1 (5 bases). CDR1 and CDR2 from the germline V gene are SGHRS and YFSETQ. There are 14 residues in the CDR3. V was clipped by 2 bases and J by 0 bases, with 8 bases between them. The CDR3 DNA follows: TGCGCCAGCAGCTTTACAGGACTGAACACTGAAGCTTTCTTT. This encodes CASSFTGLNTEAFF.

This rearrangement joins TRBV7-8 to TRBJ1-2; D might be TRBD1 (6 bases). The CDR3 is made up of 13 amino acids. Per the germline V gene, CDR1 is SGHVS and CDR2 is FQNEAQ. Trimming shortened V by 5 bases and J by 7 bases, and 14 bases separated the two germline ends. In nucleotides, the CDR3 is TGTGCCAGCAGCGCAACAGGGTCGGGTGGCTACACCTTC. This gives the protein CASSATGSGGYTF.

The chain has TRBV6-5 and TRBJ2-7; 9 bases match TRBD1. This CDR3 region has 12 residues. V was clipped by 8 bases and J by 3 bases; unmatched bases: 2. The germline V gene encodes CDR1 MNHEY and CDR2 SVGAGI. CDR3 nucleotide sequence: TGTGCCAGCCGGGACAGGGACTACGAGCAGTACTTC. It codes for CASRDRDYEQYF.

This chain uses TRBV28 with TRBJ2-7; 9 nucleotides match TRBD1. This CDR3 has 15 amino acids. Per the germline V gene, CDR1 is MDHEN and CDR2 is SYDVKM. V trimming: 4 bases; J trimming: 4 bases; junction bases outside the gene matches: 8. Here the CDR3 reads CASSSRTGARYEQYF. CDR3 DNA sequence: TGTGCCAGCAGTTCAAGGACAGGGGCGAGGTACGAGCAGTACTTC.

This clone was detected only a few times. The chain uses TRBV18 and TRBJ1-1, with D possibly being TRBD1 (6 bases). The CDR3 has 13 residues. CDR1 KGHSH and CDR2 LQKENI come from the germline V gene. Trimming pared 4 bases from V and 4 bases from J, leaving 10 bases between. The CDR3: CASSLGGGTEAFF. The CDR3 DNA reads TGTGCCAGCTCACTAGGGGGTGGCACTGAAGCTTTCTTT.

J is TRBJ2-5 and V is TRBV30; D remains ambiguous. V was cut by 5 bases and J by 2 bases, with 12 bases left in between. The CDR3 has 13 amino acids. Per germline, CDR1 GTSNPN and CDR2 SVGIG (reference sequence). Written as DNA, the CDR3 is TGTGCCTGGTGTCGCCAGGCGCAAGAGACCCAGTACTTC. Its translation: CAWCRQAQETQYF.